This entry features one T cell receptor (beta chain) sequence. Its target is unknown. Time point in this sample: cycle 4 day 1 (C4D1), after more than five weeks of nivolumab. Every single patient, without exception, relapsed after autologous stem cell transplantation, and brentuximab vedotin exposure varied. Complete response, partial response or progressive disease made up the best responses. These data originate in a study of PD-1 blockade in classical Hodgkin lymphoma. Overall study findings and caveats: Complete responders' baseline diversity resembled that of newly diagnosed patients. Patients who initiated nivolumab within 1 year of ASCT were excluded. By C4D1 there was a significant rise in CD4+ TCR diversity but not in CD8+ TCR diversity.

V was shortened by 4 bases and J by 1 base, with 14 bases between the two germline ends. This CDR3 has 15 residues. CDR1 MNHEY and CDR2 SVGAGI come from the germline V gene. Method: immunoSEQ multiplex PCR; TCRdb's copy keeps in-frame clones and lacks some. The repertoire consists of tens of thousands of clones, with 90% occurring once and the leading ten covering more than 11%. The source material was peripheral blood mononuclear cells (PBMCs), sampled before the fourth cycle of nivolumab. This receptor was taken from a human donor with classical Hodgkin lymphoma. V gene TRBV6-5 combines with J gene TRBJ2-7; D remains ambiguous. The CDR3: CASSWRGWASYEQYF. Written as DNA, the CDR3 is TGTGCCAGCAGTTGGCGTGGGTGGGCATCCTACGAGCAGTACTTC.